A single sample is the source of the 9 T cell receptor beta chains below, sequenced in a study of cytomegalovirus exposure and HLA in healthy donors. Researchers ran the PCR with 60 Vbeta and 13 Jbeta primers. Clones were sequenced by immunoSEQ multiplex PCR, and TCRdb holds only the in-frame ones, with some missing. The table shows some 190,000 clones, with around 78% occurring only once. What was sequenced was PBMCs. Receptors originate from a man between 18 and 29 years old in good health and CMV-seronegative.

This chain joins TRBV11-2 and TRBJ2-6; a possible D gene is TRBD1 (6 bases). V lost 2 bases, J lost 0 bases, and 11 bases lay in between. CDR3 length: 17 amino acids. The germline V gene encodes CDR1 SGHAT and CDR2 FQNNGV. This CDR3 is CASSLQGQTSGANVLTF. The CDR3 bases are TGTGCCAGCAGCTTACAAGGACAGACCTCTGGGGCCAACGTCCTGACTTTC.

This chain uses TRBV7-9 with TRBJ2-6; D not certain. The CDR3 length is 14 residues. Looked up from germline, CDR1 is SEHNR and CDR2 is FQNEAQ (reference sequence). Trimming took 5 bases from V and 4 from J, leaving 9 bases between them. This CDR3 is CASSLNLGANVLTF. In DNA form, the CDR3 reads TGTGCCAGCAGCCTAAACCTGGGGGCCAACGTCCTGACTTTC.

The chain recombines TRBV19 with TRBJ1-5; D might be TRBD1 (5 bases). The CDR3 runs to 16 residues. V lost 4 bases and J lost 7, with 20 bases in between. Germline lookup yields CDR1 LNHDA and CDR2 SQIVND (reference sequence). As DNA, the CDR3 is TGTGCCAGTAGTAGATCCCCGGGGGGGGGAAGGCAGCCCCAGCATTTT. Protein sequence: CASSRSPGGGRQPQHF.

This clone was counted only a few times. The chain is built from TRBV7-9 and TRBJ1-1; 8 bases are a match to TRBD1. Per the germline V gene, CDR1 is SEHNR and CDR2 is FQNEAQ (reference sequence). J lost 5 bases, V lost 5 bases, and 10 bases had no gene match. The CDR3 has 15 residues. The CDR3 here is CASSDYDRGETEAFF. CDR3 bases: TGTGCCAGCAGCGATTACGACAGGGGAGAAACTGAAGCTTTCTTT. The full variable domain, its missing parts supplied by reference TRBV7-9 and TRBJ1-1, is DTGVSQNPRHKITKRGQNVTFRCDPISEHNRLYWYRQTLGQGPEFLTYFQNEAQLEKSRLLSDRFSAERPKGSFSTLEIQRTEQGDSAMYLCASSDYDRGETEAFFGQGTRLTVV.

This chain connects TRBV6-6 to TRBJ2-5; 12 bases map to TRBD1. Looked up from germline, CDR1 is MNHNY and CDR2 is SVGAGI (reference sequence). This CDR3 contains 15 residues. V shed 6 bases, J shed 5 bases, and the junction held 7 bases outside the gene matches. The CDR3 reads CASSSGTGGRETQYF. The CDR3 DNA reads as TGTGCCAGCAGCTCCGGGACAGGGGGCCGGGAGACCCAGTACTTC.

This clone was found a few times. The chain uses TRBV7-8 and TRBJ1-1, with TRBD1 matching 7 bases. Germline V CDR1 and CDR2: SGHVS, FQNEAQ. The CDR3 length is 14 residues. V trimming: 5 bases; J trimming: 3 bases; junction bases outside the gene matches: 6. As DNA, the CDR3 is TGTGCCAGCAGCAGGCAGGGGGGACACACTGAAGCTTTCTTT. This gives the protein CASSRQGGHTEAFF.

The J gene is TRBJ2-7, the V gene TRBV7-2; no definite D call. Deletions cut 2 bases from V and 3 bases from J, with 14 bases between. The CDR3 spans 15 residues. Germline V gene lookup returns CDR1 SGHTA and CDR2 FQGNSA. Here the CDR3 DNA reads TGTGCCAGCAGCTTAAGCCCCGCCGGGTACTACGAGCAGTACTTC. This translates into CASSLSPAGYYEQYF.

The V call is TRBV4-1, the J call TRBJ2-1; 7 bases match TRBD2. J was trimmed by 5 bases and V by 1 base; bases with no gene match: 11. The CDR3 totals 17 residues. Germline loops: CDR1 MGHRA, CDR2 YSYEKL. CDR3 DNA: TGCGCCAGCAGCCAAGTGATAGCGGGTTTATTTAACAATGAGCAGTTCTTC. Translation gives CASSQVIAGLFNNEQFF.

This clone has a handful of counts. The genes are TRBV5-1 and TRBJ2-5; D is unresolved. CDR3 length equals 13 residues. CDR1 and CDR2 (germline): SGHRS, YFSETQ. Trimming stripped 4 bases from V and 1 base from J, with 8 bases between. The CDR3 protein is CASSGSGQETQYF. CDR3 in DNA: TGCGCCAGCAGCGGTTCCGGCCAAGAGACCCAGTACTTC.